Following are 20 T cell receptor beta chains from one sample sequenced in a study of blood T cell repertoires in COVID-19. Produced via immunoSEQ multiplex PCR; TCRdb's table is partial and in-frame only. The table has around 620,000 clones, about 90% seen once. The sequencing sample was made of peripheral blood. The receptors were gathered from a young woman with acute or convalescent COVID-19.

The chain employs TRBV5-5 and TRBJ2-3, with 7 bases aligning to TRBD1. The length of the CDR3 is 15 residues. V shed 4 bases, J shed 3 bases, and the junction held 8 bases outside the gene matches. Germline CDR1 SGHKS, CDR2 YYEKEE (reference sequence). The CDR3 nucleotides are TGTGCCAGCAGCCCCTACAGGGGTGGTACAGATACGCAGTATTTT. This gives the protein CASSPYRGGTDTQYF. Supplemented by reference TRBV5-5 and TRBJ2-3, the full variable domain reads DAGVTQSPTHLIKTRGQQVTLRCSPISGHKSVSWYQQVLGQGPQFIFQYYEKEERGRGNFPDRFSARQFPNYSSELNVNALLLGDSALYLCASSPYRGGTDTQYFGPGTRLTVL.

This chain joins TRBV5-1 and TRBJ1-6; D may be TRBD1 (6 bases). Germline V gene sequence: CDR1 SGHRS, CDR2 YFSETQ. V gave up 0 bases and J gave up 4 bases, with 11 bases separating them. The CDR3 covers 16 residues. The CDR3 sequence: CASSLARGPYNSPLHF. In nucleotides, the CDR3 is TGCGCCAGCAGCTTGGCCAGGGGCCCGTATAATTCACCCCTCCACTTT.

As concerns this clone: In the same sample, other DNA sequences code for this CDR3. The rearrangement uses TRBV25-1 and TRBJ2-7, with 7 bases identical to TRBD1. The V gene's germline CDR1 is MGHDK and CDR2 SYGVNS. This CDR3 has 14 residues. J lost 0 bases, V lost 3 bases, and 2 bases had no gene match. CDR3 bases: TGTGCCAGCAGTGAGGCAGGGGGCTCCTACGAGCAGTACTTC. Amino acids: CASSEAGGSYEQYF.

The CDR3: CASSPNREKLFF. The CDR3 nucleotides are TGTGCCAGCTCACCGAACCGGGAAAAACTGTTTTTT. The genes are TRBV18 and TRBJ1-4; no clear D gene. CDR1 is KGHSH and CDR2 is LQKENI in the germline V gene. The CDR3 sequence is 12 residues long. V was trimmed by 3 bases and J by 8 bases, leaving 7 bases between them.

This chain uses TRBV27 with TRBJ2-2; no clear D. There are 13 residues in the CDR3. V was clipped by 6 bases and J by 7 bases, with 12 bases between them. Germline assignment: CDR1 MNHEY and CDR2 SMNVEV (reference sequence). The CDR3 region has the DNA TGTGCCAGCAGAGACTTGCTCATCGGGGAGCTGTTTTTT. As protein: CASRDLLIGELFF.

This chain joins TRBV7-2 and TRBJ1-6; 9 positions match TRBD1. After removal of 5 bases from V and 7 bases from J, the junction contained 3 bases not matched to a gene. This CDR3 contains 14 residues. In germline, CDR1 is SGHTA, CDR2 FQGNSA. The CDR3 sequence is CASSPGQGNSPLHF. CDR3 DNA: TGTGCCAGCAGCCCGGGACAGGGAAATTCACCCCTCCACTTT.

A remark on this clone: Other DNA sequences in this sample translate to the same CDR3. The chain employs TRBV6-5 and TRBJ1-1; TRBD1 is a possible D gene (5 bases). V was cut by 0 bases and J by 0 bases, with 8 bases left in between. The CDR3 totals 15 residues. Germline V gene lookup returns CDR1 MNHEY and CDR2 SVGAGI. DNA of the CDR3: TGTGCCAGCAGTTACTCCAGGGCCTTGAACACTGAAGCTTTCTTT. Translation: CASSYSRALNTEAFF.

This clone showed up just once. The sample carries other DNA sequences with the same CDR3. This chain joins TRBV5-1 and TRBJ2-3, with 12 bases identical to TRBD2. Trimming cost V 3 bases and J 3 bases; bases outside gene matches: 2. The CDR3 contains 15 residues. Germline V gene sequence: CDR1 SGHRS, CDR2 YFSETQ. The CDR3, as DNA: TGCGCCAGCAGCTGGACTAGCGGGGTAACAGATACGCAGTATTTT. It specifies CASSWTSGVTDTQYF.

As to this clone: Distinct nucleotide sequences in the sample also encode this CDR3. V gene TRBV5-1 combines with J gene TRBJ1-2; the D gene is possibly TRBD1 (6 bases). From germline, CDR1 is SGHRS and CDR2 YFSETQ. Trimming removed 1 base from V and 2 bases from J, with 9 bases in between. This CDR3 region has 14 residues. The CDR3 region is CASSLQGPNYGYTF. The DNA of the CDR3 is TGCGCCAGCAGCTTGCAGGGGCCGAACTATGGCTACACCTTC.

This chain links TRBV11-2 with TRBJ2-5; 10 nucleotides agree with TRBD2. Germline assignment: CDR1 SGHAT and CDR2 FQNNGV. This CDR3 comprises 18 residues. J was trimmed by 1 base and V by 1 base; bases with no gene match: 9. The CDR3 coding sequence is TGTGCCAGCAGCTTAGGAGCTAGCGGGGGTCTTTTCCAAGAGACCCAGTACTTC. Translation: CASSLGASGGLFQETQYF. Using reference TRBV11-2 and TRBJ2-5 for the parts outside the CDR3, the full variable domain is EAGVAQSPRYKIIEKRQSVAFWCNPISGHATLYWYQQILGQGPKLLIQFQNNGVVDDSQLPKDRFSAERLKGVDSTLKIQPAKLEDSAVYLCASSLGASGGLFQETQYFGPGTRLLVL.

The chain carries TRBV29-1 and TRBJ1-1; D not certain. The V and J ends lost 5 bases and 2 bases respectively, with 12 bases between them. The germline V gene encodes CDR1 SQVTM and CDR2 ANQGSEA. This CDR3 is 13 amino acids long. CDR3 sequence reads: CSVRAGYNTEAFF. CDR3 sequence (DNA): TGCAGCGTTCGCGCGGGATATAACACTGAAGCTTTCTTT.

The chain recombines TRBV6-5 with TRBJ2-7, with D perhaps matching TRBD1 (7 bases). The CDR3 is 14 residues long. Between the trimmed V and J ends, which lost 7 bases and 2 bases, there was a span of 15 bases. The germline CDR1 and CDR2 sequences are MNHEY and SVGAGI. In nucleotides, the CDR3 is TGTGCCAGCAACCGACAGGGAGGAACCTACGAGCAGTACTTC. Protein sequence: CASNRQGGTYEQYF.

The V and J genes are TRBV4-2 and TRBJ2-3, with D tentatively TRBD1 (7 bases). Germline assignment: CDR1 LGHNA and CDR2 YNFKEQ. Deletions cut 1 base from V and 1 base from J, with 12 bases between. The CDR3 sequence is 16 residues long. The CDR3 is CASSQVDREGTDTQYF. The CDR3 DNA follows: TGTGCCAGCAGCCAAGTTGACAGGGAGGGCACAGATACGCAGTATTTT.

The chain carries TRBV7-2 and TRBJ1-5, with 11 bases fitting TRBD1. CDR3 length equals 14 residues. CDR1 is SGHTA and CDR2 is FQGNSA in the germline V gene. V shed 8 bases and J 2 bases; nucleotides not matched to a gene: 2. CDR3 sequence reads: CASRDRGGNQPQHF. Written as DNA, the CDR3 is TGTGCCAGCCGGGACAGGGGGGGCAATCAGCCCCAGCATTTT.

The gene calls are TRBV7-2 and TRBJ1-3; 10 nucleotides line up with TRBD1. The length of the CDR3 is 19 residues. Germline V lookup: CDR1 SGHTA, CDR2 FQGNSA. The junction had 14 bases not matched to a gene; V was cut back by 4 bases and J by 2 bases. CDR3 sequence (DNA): TGTGCCAGCAGCTCCTTCTCGGGACAGGGGATTGCTCCTGGAAACACCATATATTTT. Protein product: CASSSFSGQGIAPGNTIYF.

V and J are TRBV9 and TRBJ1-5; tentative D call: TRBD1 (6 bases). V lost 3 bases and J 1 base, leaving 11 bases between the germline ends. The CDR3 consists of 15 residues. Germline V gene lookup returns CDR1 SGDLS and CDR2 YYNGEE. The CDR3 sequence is CASSATRGSNQPQHF. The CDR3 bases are TGTGCCAGCAGCGCCACGAGGGGGAGCAATCAGCCCCAGCATTTT. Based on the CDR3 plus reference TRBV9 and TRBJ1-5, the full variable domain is DSGVTQTPKHLITATGQRVTLRCSPRSGDLSVYWYQQSLDQGLQFLIQYYNGEERAKGNILERFSAQQFPDLHSELNLSSLELGDSALYFCASSATRGSNQPQHFGDGTRLSIL.

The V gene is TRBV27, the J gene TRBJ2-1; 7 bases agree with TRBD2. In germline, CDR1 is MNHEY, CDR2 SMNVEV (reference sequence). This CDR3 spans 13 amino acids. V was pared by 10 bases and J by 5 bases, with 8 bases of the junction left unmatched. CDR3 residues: CATLQGLNNEQFF. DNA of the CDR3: TGTGCCACCCTTCAGGGACTAAACAATGAGCAGTTCTTC.

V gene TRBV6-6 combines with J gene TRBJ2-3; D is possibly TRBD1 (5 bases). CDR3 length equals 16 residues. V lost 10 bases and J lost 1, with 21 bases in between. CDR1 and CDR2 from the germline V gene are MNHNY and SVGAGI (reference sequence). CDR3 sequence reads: CATVGGPTGGTDTQYF. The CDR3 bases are TGTGCCACCGTCGGTGGGCCCACAGGAGGCACAGATACGCAGTATTTT.

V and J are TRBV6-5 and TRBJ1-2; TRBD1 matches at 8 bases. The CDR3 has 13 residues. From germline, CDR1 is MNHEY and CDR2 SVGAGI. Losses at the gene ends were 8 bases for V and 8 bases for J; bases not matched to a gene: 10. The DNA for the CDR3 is TGTGCCAGCCGCAGGGGGCAGCGAGACGGCTACACCTTC. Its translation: CASRRGQRDGYTF.

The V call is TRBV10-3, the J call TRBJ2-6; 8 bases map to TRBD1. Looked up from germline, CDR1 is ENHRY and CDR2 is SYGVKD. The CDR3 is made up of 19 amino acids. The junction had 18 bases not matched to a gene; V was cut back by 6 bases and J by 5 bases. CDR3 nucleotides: TGTGCCATCAGGCCCACCGGGACAGGAGAAAAGTACCGGGCCAACGTCCTGACTTTC. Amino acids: CAIRPTGTGEKYRANVLTF.